This TCR beta chain was obtained from a study of T-cell reconstitution after alpha-beta-depleted transplantation in children. Unique molecular identifiers tagged the TCRbeta library. TCRdb processed the PCR reads anew with MiXCR; each CDR3 protein has one entry. The sample yields about 610,000 distinct CDR3 sequences, approximately 30% seen once. Sequencing used PBMCs, obtained before TCRalphabeta/CD19-depleted stem cell transplant. This receptor was identified in a boy younger than two with Wiskott-Aldrich syndrome, due to receive a stem cell transplant.

CDR3: CASSLGFISGANVLTF. The CDR3 DNA reads TGTGCCAGCAGCTTAGGTTTCATCTCTGGGGCCAACGTCCTGACTTTC. The J gene is TRBJ2-6, the V gene TRBV7-6; no clear D gene. This CDR3 has 16 amino acids. From germline, CDR1 is SGHVS and CDR2 FNYEAQ. Trimming removed 1 base from V and 0 bases from J, with 7 bases in between. Together with reference TRBV7-6 and TRBJ2-6, the CDR3 gives the full variable domain: GAGVSQSPRYKVTKRGQDVALRCDPISGHVSLYWYRQALGQGPEFLTYFNYEAQQDKSGLPNDRFSAERPEGSISTLTIQRTEQRDSAMYRCASSLGFISGANVLTFGAGSRLTVL.